The 6 T cell receptor beta chains in this list originate from one sample, sequenced in a study of beta chain features in type 1 diabetes. Findings of the study overall: Across all four CD4+ subsets, people with type 1 diabetes showed modestly shorter TCRB CDR3s.

Antigen specificity for these receptors is unknown. The entirety of the isolated RNA underwent reverse transcription, so expressed TCRB transcripts were sequenced. Measured with immunoSEQ multiplex PCR; TCRdb has only the in-frame clones, and not every one. The table records hundreds of thousands of clones, roughly an eighth of them present only once. Sequencing was performed on naive CD4+ T cells from blood. These receptor sequences come from a young man with type 1 diabetes.

The chain recombines TRBV15 with TRBJ2-3; 7 bases line up with TRBD2. The CDR3 sequence is 19 residues long. V lost 1 base and J lost 0; bases outside the gene matches: 13. CDR1 and CDR2 (germline): LNHNV, YYDKDF (reference sequence). The CDR3 protein is CATSRVFSLGGTSTDTQYF. CDR3 DNA sequence: TGTGCCACCAGCAGAGTTTTTAGTCTGGGGGGGACTAGCACAGATACGCAGTATTTT.

CDR3 DNA sequence: TGCAGCGTAGCCCAGGGGATCCCTGAAGCTTTCTTT. Translated, it gives CSVAQGIPEAFF. The rearrangement joins TRBV29-1 to TRBJ1-1; tentatively, D is TRBD1 (6 bases). CDR1 is SQVTM and CDR2 is ANQGSEA in the germline V gene. Trimming stripped 6 bases from V and 6 bases from J, with 14 bases between. The CDR3 runs to 12 residues.

This sequence joins TRBV28 and TRBJ1-1; D perhaps matches TRBD1 (5 bases). This CDR3 region has 15 residues. Trimming cost V 2 bases and J 0 bases, with 10 bases left between them. CDR1 and CDR2 from the germline V gene are MDHEN and SYDVKM. The CDR3 DNA reads as TGTGCCAGCAGTTTAGGAGGGGTCATGAACACTGAAGCTTTCTTT. Translation: CASSLGGVMNTEAFF.

The chain recombines TRBV5-1 with TRBJ1-2; D perhaps matches TRBD1 (5 bases). The CDR3 length is 12 residues. Germline V gene sequence: CDR1 SGHRS, CDR2 YFSETQ. V was cut by 4 bases and J by 4 bases, with 8 bases left in between. CDR3 region: CASSPGGYGYTF. CDR3 DNA: TGCGCCAGCAGCCCGGGGGGCTATGGCTACACCTTC.

The table lists this clone with a few counts. The same CDR3 is also encoded by other DNA sequences in this sample. This chain connects TRBV30 to TRBJ1-1; no reliable D call. V was cut by 3 bases and J by 7 bases, with 6 bases left in between. CDR1 is GTSNPN, CDR2 SVGIG, per germline (reference sequence). The CDR3 covers 10 residues. In nucleotides, the CDR3 is TGTGCCTGGAGCGTAGTTGAAGCTTTCTTT. Protein product: CAWSVVEAFF.

The CDR3 DNA is TGTGCCAGCAGCCAAGATGATGGGGCATTTTCCGGGGAGCTGTTTTTT. Amino acids: CASSQDDGAFSGELFF. V gene TRBV4-2 combines with J gene TRBJ2-2; perhaps TRBD1 as D (5 bases). The V gene's germline CDR1 is LGHNA and CDR2 YNFKEQ. This CDR3 contains 16 residues. The ends were cut back, 0 bases at V and 6 bases at J, with 14 bases in the middle.